This T cell receptor beta chain stems from a study of PD-1 blockade in classical Hodgkin lymphoma. Whole-study context: Patients got intravenous nivolumab 3 mg/kg every 2 weeks.

Each patient relapsed following autologous stem cell transplantation, and prior brentuximab vedotin exposure differed. Best outcomes ranged across complete response, partial response and progressive disease. Regarding the study as a whole: Exclusion was applied to patients who started nivolumab under 1 year after ASCT. A significant rise in TCR diversity was seen by C4D1 for CD4+ cells but not for CD8+ cells.

As regards this clone: The antigen is unknown.

The CDR3 sequence is 14 residues long. With 2 bases removed from V and 8 bases from J, the gap between germline ends came to 15 bases. Germline V gene sequence: CDR1 MDHEN, CDR2 SYDVKM. Here immunoSEQ multiplex PCR was the method, and the copy in TCRdb shows in-frame clones only, minus some. The sample has 100,000 or so clones; around 89% are singletons. This specimen consisted of peripheral blood mononuclear cells (PBMCs), obtained before the second cycle of nivolumab. This chain joins TRBV28 and TRBJ1-1; D might be TRBD1 (5 bases). The receptor's source is a human donor with classical Hodgkin lymphoma. CDR3 bases: TGTGCCAGCAGTTTAGGAACCAGGGTGAGCGAAGCTTTCTTT. As protein: CASSLGTRVSEAFF.